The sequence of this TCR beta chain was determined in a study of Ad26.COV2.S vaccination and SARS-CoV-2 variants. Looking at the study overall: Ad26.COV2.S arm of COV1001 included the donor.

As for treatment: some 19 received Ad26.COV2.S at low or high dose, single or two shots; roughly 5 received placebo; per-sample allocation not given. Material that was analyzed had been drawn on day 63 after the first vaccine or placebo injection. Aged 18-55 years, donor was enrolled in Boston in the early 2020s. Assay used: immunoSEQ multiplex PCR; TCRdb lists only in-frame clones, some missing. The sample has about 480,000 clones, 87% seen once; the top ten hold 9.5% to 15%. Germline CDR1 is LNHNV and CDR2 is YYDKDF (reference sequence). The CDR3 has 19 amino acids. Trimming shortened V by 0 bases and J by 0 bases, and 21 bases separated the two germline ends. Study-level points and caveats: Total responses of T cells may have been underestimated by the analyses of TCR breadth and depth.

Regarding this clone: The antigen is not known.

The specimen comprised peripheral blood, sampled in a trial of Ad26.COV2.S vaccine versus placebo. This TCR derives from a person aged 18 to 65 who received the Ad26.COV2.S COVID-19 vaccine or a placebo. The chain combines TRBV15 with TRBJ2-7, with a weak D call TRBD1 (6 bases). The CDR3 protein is CATSRESSAGDPLSYEQYF. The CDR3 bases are TGTGCCACCAGCAGAGAAAGTTCGGCAGGGGATCCCCTCTCCTACGAGCAGTACTTC.